This passage covers 21 T cell receptor beta chains from one sample sequenced in a study of blood T cell repertoires in COVID-19 (TCRdb year 2020). The library came from the immunoSEQ multiplex PCR assay. In TCRdb, the immuneACCESS table is reduced to in-frame sequences with V and J assigned. These tables do not hold every clone; where another copy was compared, an unresolved V gene accounts for under half, and the others remain unexplained. The sample table holds about 200,000 clones, of which 82% were seen once. Roughly 5% of the sample belongs to the ten largest clones. The sequencing sample was made of PBMCs or T cells enriched from blood (not recorded which). The receptors shown here come from a woman between 55 and 75 years old with acute COVID-19.

V gene TRBV5-8 combines with J gene TRBJ1-3; TRBD1 agrees at 7 bases. The junction had 7 bases not matched to a gene; V was cut back by 4 bases and J by 3 bases. The germline V gene encodes CDR1 SGHTS and CDR2 YDEGEE. The CDR3 is 15 amino acids. Here the CDR3 reads CASSRDRENGNTIYF. DNA for the CDR3: TGTGCCAGCAGCCGCGACAGGGAGAATGGAAACACCATATATTTT.

The J gene is TRBJ2-1, the V gene TRBV19, with TRBD2 matching 9 bases. Unmatched junction bases numbered 12, after V lost 4 bases and J lost 5 bases. The CDR3 covers 17 residues. Germline values: CDR1 LNHDA, CDR2 SQIVND (reference sequence). The CDR3 sequence is CASSTHDGTSRHNEQFF. The CDR3 DNA sequence: TGTGCCAGTAGTACCCACGACGGGACTAGCCGCCACAATGAGCAGTTCTTC.

This chain joins TRBV9 and TRBJ1-2; D is unclear. CDR1 is SGDLS and CDR2 is YYNGEE in the germline V gene. V was pared by 0 bases and J by 6 bases, with 21 bases between. The CDR3 is 17 residues long. CDR3 bases: TGTGCCAGCAGCGTAGTATCTAGTGGGCCGCCGGGGAATGGCTACACCTTC. It encodes CASSVVSSGPPGNGYTF.

This chain uses TRBV5-1 with TRBJ1-2, with 9 nucleotides matching TRBD1. The trim removed 3 bases at V and 4 bases at J, leaving 4 bases unmatched. CDR1 and CDR2 from the germline V gene are SGHRS and YFSETQ. The CDR3 runs to 14 residues. CDR3 nucleotide sequence: TGCGCCAGCAGCTCAAGGACAGGGGTCTATGGCTACACCTTC. Translation gives CASSSRTGVYGYTF.

This chain links TRBV18 with TRBJ1-1; D is perhaps TRBD1 (5 bases). Trimming pared 0 bases from V and 1 base from J, leaving 9 bases between. The CDR3 length is 15 residues. Germline V lookup: CDR1 KGHSH, CDR2 LQKENI. CDR3 loop: CASSPPLTANTEAFF. The CDR3, as DNA: TGTGCCAGCTCACCACCGCTGACAGCGAACACTGAAGCTTTCTTT.

This chain connects TRBV7-6 to TRBJ2-6; 9 bases align to TRBD1. The length of the CDR3 is 14 residues. The V and J ends lost 5 bases and 12 bases, in that order; junction bases with no gene match: 8. Germline V CDR1 and CDR2: SGHVS, FNYEAQ. CDR3 DNA: TGTGCCAGCAGCCCAAGGACAGGGGTTAGCGTCCTGACTTTC. It codes for CASSPRTGVSVLTF.

The J gene is TRBJ1-1, the V gene TRBV6-5; D is unclear. The V end lost 6 bases, the J end lost 3 bases, and 14 bases lay between the germline ends. This CDR3 contains 14 residues. Germline lookup yields CDR1 MNHEY and CDR2 SVGAGI. The DNA for the CDR3 is TGTGCCAGCAGCCCCTCCGGGGTGGACACTGAAGCTTTCTTT. Translating it yields CASSPSGVDTEAFF.

The rearrangement joins TRBV2 to TRBJ1-4, with 7 bases that match TRBD1. Germline CDR1 SNHLY, CDR2 FYNNEI. The ends lost 11 bases at V and 7 bases at J; junction bases unmatched: 13. This CDR3 is 14 amino acids long. The CDR3 DNA follows: TGTGCCGGGGCACGAAGGGACAGAGCTGAAAAACTGTTTTTT. This encodes CAGARRDRAEKLFF.

This chain links TRBV10-3 with TRBJ1-2, with D hard to call. The germline gives CDR1 ENHRY, CDR2 SYGVKD. This CDR3 contains 14 residues. V was clipped by 2 bases and J by 8 bases, with 15 bases between them. CDR3 in amino acids: CAISEEGVRGGYTF. The CDR3 DNA reads TGTGCCATCAGTGAGGAAGGCGTGCGAGGGGGCTACACCTTC.

This rearrangement joins TRBV5-6 to TRBJ2-5; D remains ambiguous. The CDR3 spans 12 residues. CDR1 and CDR2 from the germline V gene are SGHDT and YYEEEE. V was pared by 2 bases and J by 3 bases, with 5 bases between. The CDR3 DNA is TGTGCCAGCAGCTTTAGAAAAGAGACCCAGTACTTC. It codes for CASSFRKETQYF.

The chain links TRBV3-1 (or the pseudogene TRBV3-2) to TRBJ2-1; 8 bases line up with TRBD2. Germline CDR1 LGHDT, CDR2 YNNKEL (reference sequence). The CDR3 contains 17 residues. V was pared by 4 bases and J by 0 bases, with 8 bases of the junction left unmatched. The CDR3 DNA follows: TGTGCCAGCAGCCGGAGAACTAGCGGCAGCTCCTACAATGAGCAGTTCTTC. The encoded protein is CASSRRTSGSSYNEQFF.

This rearrangement joins TRBV28 to TRBJ2-5; possibly TRBD2 for D (6 bases). In germline, CDR1 is MDHEN, CDR2 SYDVKM. The CDR3 covers 15 residues. The ends were cut back, 5 bases at V and 4 bases at J, with 17 bases in the middle. The CDR3 here is CASSPSGGVGETQYF. The CDR3 DNA sequence: TGTGCCAGCAGTCCCTCCGGGGGAGTGGGAGAGACCCAGTACTTC.

The count of this clone is one. The chain employs TRBV28 and TRBJ2-1, with TRBD2 matching 12 bases. The CDR3 has 15 residues. After removal of 6 bases from V and 6 bases from J, the junction contained 6 bases not matched to a gene. The germline V gene has CDR1 MDHEN and CDR2 SYDVKM. The CDR3 protein is CASSPSSGGVNEQFF. CDR3 DNA sequence: TGTGCCAGCAGCCCCTCTAGCGGGGGGGTCAATGAGCAGTTCTTC.

The gene calls are TRBV18 and TRBJ1-1; D is uncertain. Per germline, CDR1 KGHSH and CDR2 LQKENI. Between the trimmed V and J ends, which lost 5 bases and 5 bases, there was a span of 12 bases. The CDR3 is 13 residues long. The CDR3 coding sequence is TGTGCCAGCTCATCGGAAACGGGGACTGAAGCTTTCTTT. Its protein is CASSSETGTEAFF.

This chain links TRBV9 with TRBJ2-1; a possible D gene is TRBD2 (6 bases). Between the trimmed V and J ends, which lost 4 bases and 3 bases, there was a span of 17 bases. CDR1 SGDLS and CDR2 YYNGEE come from the germline V gene. The CDR3 length is 16 residues. CDR3 sequence: CASSPKGGDFYNEQFF. The CDR3 nucleotides are TGTGCCAGCAGCCCAAAGGGCGGGGATTTCTACAATGAGCAGTTCTTC. Using reference TRBV9 and TRBJ2-1 for the parts outside the CDR3, the full variable domain is DSGVTQTPKHLITATGQRVTLRCSPRSGDLSVYWYQQSLDQGLQFLIQYYNGEERAKGNILERFSAQQFPDLHSELNLSSLELGDSALYFCASSPKGGDFYNEQFFGPGTRLTVL.

The table lists this clone with a few counts. The rearrangement links TRBV11-3 to TRBJ2-3; 7 bases line up with TRBD2. The CDR3 covers 15 residues. CDR1 and CDR2 from the germline V gene are SGHNT and YENEEA. The J segment lost 0 bases and the V segment lost 5 bases, leaving 5 bases of the junction unmatched. The DNA for the CDR3 is TGTGCCAGCAGCCGGGGGGTCCTTAGCACAGATACGCAGTATTTT. It encodes CASSRGVLSTDTQYF.

The V gene is TRBV11-2, the J gene TRBJ2-7, with 10 positions matching TRBD2. V trimming: 5 bases; J trimming: 6 bases; junction bases outside the gene matches: 1. The germline V gene encodes CDR1 SGHAT and CDR2 FQNNGV. The CDR3 extends over 12 amino acids. The CDR3 loop reads CASSRLAGEQYV. CDR3 sequence (DNA): TGTGCCAGCAGCCGACTAGCGGGCGAGCAGTACGTC.

The rearrangement links TRBV7-2 to TRBJ1-4; D gene unclear. V was trimmed by 6 bases and J by 0 bases, leaving 11 bases between them. Germline values: CDR1 SGHTA, CDR2 FQGNSA. The CDR3 totals 15 residues. CDR3 DNA sequence: TGTGCCAGCAGTTCCCGGGTGGCAACTAATGAAAAACTGTTTTTT. As protein: CASSSRVATNEKLFF.

The J gene is TRBJ1-1, the V gene TRBV7-2, with D perhaps TRBD1 (5 bases). The CDR3 is made up of 13 amino acids. Trimming left V 4 bases short and J 11 bases short, with 17 bases between. The germline gives CDR1 SGHTA, CDR2 FQGNSA. The CDR3 DNA reads as TGTGCCAGCAGCTATTTCCGCGGGACTGTGGCTTTCTTT. Translated, it gives CASSYFRGTVAFF.

This clone appeared a single time. The chain is built from TRBV19 and TRBJ2-4; D is possibly TRBD2 (6 bases). Trimming pared 5 bases from V and 5 bases from J, leaving 13 bases between. The germline gives CDR1 LNHDA, CDR2 SQIVND (reference sequence). There are 14 residues in the CDR3. The CDR3: CASSPGGGQNIQYF. CDR3 bases: TGTGCCAGTAGTCCAGGTGGAGGGCAAAACATTCAGTACTTC.

This sequence joins TRBV7-7 and TRBJ2-2, with 8 positions matching TRBD1. Trimming cost V 5 bases and J 5 bases; bases outside gene matches: 7. The germline V gene encodes CDR1 SSHAT and CDR2 FNYEAQ (reference sequence). This CDR3 has 15 residues. CDR3: CASSVGQGSTGELFF. CDR3 coding DNA: TGTGCCAGCAGCGTAGGACAGGGAAGTACCGGGGAGCTGTTTTTT.